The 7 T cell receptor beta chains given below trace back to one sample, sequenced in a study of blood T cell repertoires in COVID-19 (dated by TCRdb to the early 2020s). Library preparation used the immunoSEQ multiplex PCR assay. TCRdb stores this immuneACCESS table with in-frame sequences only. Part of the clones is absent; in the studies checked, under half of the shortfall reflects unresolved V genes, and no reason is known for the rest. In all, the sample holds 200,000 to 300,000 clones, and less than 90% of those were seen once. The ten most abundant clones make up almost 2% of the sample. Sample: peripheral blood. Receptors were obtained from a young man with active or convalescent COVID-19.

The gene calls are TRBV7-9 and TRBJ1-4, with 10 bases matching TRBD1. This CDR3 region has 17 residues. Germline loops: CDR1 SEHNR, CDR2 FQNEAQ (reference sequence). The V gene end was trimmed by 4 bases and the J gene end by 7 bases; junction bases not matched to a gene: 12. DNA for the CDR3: TGTGCCAGCAGCTGGACAGCCGGGACAGGGGTATTTGAAAAACTGTTTTTT. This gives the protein CASSWTAGTGVFEKLFF.

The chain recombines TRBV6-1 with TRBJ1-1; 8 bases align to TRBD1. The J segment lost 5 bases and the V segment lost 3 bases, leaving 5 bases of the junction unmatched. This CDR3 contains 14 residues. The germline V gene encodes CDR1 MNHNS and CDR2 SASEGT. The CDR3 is CASSDRTGTTEAFF. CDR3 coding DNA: TGTGCCAGCAGTGATCGGACAGGGACGACTGAAGCTTTCTTT.

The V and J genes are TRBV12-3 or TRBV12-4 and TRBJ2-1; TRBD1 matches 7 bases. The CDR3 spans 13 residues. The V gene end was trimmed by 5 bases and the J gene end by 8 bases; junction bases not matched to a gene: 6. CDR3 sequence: CASSPGQSHEQFF. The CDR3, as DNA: TGTGCCAGCAGTCCGGGACAGAGCCATGAGCAGTTCTTC.

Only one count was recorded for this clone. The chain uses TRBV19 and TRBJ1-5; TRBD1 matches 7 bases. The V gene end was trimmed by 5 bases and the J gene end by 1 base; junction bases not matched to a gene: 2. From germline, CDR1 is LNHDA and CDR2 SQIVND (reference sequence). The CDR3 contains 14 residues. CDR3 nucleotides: TGTGCCAGTAGTGCGACAGGGAGCAATCAGCCCCAGCATTTT. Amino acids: CASSATGSNQPQHF.

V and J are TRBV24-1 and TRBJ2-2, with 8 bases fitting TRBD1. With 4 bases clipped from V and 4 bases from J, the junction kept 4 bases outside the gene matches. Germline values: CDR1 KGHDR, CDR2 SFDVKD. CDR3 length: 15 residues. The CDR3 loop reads CATSDPRGRTGELFF. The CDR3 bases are TGTGCCACCAGTGACCCCAGGGGGCGCACCGGGGAGCTGTTTTTT.

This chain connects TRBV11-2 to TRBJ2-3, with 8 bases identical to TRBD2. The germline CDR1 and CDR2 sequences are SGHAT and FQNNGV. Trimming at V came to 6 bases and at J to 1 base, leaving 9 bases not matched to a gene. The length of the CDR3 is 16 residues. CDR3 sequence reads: CASRQIAGRRTDTQYF. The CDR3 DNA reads TGTGCCAGCAGACAAATAGCGGGGAGACGCACAGATACGCAGTATTTT.

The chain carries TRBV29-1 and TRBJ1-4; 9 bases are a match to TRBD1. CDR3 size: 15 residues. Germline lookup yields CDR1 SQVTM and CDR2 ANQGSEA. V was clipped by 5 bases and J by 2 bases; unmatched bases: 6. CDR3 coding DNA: TGCAGCGTTCAACAGGGGGCTCGGACTAATGAAAAACTGTTTTTT. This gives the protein CSVQQGARTNEKLFF.